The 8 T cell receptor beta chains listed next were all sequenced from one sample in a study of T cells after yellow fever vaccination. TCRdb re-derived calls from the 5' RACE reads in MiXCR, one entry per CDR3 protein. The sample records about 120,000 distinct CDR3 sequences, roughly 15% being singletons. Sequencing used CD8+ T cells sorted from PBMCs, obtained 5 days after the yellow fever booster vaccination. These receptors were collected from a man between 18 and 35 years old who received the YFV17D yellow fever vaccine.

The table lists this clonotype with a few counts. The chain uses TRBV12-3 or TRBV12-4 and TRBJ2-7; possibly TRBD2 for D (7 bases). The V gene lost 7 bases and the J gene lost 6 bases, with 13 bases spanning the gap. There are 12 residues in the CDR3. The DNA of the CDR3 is TGTGCCAGCATGGGGGGGCGCGGCGAGCAGTACTTC. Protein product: CASMGGRGEQYF.

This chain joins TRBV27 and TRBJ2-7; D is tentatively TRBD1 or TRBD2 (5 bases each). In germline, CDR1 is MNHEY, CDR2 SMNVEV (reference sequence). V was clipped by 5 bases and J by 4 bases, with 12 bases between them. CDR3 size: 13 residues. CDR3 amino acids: CASSPRGAYEQYV. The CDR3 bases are TGTGCCAGCAGTCCGAGAGGGGCGTACGAGCAGTACGTC.

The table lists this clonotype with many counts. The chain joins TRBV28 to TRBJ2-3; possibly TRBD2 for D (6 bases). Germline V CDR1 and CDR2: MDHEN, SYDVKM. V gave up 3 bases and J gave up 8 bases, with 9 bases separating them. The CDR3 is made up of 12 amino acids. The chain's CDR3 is CASSLGGPTQYF. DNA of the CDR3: TGTGCCAGCAGTTTGGGGGGTCCTACGCAGTATTTT.

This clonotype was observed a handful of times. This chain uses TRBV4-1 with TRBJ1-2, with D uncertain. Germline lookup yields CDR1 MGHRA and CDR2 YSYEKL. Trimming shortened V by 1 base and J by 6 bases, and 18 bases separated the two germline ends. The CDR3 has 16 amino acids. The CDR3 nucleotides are TGCGCCAGCAGCCAAGGGGAGCTCCTTAAAGGAGATGGCTACACCTTC. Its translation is CASSQGELLKGDGYTF.

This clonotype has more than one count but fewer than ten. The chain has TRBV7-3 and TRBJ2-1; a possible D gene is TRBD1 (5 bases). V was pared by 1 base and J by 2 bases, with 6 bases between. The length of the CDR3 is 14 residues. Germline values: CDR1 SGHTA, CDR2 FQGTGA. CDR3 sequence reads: CASSLMGPYNEQFF. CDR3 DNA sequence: TGTGCCAGCAGCTTAATGGGGCCCTACAATGAGCAGTTCTTC.

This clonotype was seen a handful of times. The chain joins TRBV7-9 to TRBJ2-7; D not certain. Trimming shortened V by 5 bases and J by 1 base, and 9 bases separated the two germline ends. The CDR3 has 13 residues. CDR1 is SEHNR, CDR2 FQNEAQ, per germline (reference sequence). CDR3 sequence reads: CASSPVGSYEQYF. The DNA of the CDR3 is TGTGCCAGCAGCCCTGTAGGATCCTACGAGCAGTACTTC.

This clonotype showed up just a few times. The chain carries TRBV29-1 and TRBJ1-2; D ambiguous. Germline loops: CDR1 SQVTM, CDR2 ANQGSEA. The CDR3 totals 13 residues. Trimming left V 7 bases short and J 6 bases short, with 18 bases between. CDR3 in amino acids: CSGHHGNGNGYTF. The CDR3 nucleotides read TGCAGCGGACACCATGGCAATGGAAATGGCTACACCTTC.

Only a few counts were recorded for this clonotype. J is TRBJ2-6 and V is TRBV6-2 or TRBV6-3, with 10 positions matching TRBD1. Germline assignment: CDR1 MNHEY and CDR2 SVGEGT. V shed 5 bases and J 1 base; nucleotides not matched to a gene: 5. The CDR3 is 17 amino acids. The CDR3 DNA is TGTGCCAGCAGTCAGACAGGGGGCTGGTCTGGGGCCAACGTCCTGACTTTC. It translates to CASSQTGGWSGANVLTF.